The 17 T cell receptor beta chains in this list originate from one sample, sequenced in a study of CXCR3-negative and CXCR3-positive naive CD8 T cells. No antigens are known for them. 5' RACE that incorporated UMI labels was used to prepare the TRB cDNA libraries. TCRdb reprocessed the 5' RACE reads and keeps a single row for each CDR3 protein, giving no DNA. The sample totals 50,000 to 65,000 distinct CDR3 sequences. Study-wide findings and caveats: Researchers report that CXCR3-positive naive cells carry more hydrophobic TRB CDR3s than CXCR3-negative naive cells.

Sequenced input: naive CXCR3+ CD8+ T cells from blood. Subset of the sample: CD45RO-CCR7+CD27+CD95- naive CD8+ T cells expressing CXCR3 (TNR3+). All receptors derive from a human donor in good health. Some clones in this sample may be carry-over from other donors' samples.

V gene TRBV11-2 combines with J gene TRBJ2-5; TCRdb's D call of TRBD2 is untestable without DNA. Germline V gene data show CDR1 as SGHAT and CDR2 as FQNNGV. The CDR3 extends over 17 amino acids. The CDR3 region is CASSTMGLAGLQETQYF.

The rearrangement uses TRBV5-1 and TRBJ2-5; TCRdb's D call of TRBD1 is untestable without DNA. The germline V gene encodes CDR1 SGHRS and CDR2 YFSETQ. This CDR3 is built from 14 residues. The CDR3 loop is CASSGGHSQETQYF.

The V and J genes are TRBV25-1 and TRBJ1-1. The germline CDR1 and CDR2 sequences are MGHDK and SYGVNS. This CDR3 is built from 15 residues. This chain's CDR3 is CASSFQTLLNTEAFF.

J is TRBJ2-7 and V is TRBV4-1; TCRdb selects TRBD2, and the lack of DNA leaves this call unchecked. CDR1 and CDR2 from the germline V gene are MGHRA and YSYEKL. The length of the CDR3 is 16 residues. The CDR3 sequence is CASSQASGRSDDEQYF.

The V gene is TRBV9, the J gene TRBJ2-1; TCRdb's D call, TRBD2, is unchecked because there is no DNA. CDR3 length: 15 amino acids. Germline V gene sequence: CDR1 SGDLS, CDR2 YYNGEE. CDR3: CASSVGTYNNEEQFF.

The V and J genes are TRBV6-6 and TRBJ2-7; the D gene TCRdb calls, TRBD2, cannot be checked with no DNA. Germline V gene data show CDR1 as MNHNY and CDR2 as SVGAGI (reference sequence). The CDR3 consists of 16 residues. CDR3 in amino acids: CASSPQANAGRWEQYF.

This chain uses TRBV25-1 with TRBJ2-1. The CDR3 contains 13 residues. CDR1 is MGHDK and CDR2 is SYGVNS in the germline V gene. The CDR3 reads CASSEARHGEQFF.

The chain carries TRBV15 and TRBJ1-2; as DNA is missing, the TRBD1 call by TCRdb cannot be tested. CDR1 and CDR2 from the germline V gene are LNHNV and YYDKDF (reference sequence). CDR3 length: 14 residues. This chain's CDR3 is CATSRSPTGTGYTF. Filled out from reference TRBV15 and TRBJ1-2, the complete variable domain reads DAMVIQNPRYQVTQFGKPVTLSCSQTLNHNVMYWYQQKSSQAPKLLFHYYDKDFNNEADTPDNFQSRRPNTSFCFLDIRSPGLGDTAMYLCATSRSPTGTGYTFGSGTRLTVV.

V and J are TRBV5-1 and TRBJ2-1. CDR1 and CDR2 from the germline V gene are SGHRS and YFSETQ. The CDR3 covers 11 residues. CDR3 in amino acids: CASSFYNEQFF. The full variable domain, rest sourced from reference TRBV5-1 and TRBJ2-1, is KAGVTQTPRYLIKTRGQQVTLSCSPISGHRSVSWYQQTPGQGLQFLFEYFSETQRNKGNFPGRFSGRQFSNSRSEMNVSTLELGDSALYLCASSFYNEQFFGPGTRLTVL.

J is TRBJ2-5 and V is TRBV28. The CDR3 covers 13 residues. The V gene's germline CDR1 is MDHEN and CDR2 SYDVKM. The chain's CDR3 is CASSSRGQETQHF.

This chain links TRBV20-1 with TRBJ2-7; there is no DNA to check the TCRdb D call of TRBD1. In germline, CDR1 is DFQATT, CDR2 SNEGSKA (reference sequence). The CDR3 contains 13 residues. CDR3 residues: CSASPRDSYEQYF.

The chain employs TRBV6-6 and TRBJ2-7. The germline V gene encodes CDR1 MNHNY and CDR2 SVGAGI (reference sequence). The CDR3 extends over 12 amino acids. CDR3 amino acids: CASSQSSYEQYF.

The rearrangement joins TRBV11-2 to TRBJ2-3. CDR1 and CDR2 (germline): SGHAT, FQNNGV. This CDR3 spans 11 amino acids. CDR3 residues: CASSQKDTQYF.

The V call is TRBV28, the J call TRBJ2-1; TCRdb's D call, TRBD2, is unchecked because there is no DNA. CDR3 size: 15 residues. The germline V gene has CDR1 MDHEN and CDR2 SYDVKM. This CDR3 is CASSLSTSGSGEQFF.

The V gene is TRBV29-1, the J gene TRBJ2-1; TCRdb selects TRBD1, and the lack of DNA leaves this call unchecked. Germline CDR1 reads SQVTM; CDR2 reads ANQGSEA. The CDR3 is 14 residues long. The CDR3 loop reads CSVEEGDLYNEQFF.

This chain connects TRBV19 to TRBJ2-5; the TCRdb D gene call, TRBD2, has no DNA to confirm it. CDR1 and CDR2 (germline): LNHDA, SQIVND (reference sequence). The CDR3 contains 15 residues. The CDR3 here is CASSSLAGERETQYF.

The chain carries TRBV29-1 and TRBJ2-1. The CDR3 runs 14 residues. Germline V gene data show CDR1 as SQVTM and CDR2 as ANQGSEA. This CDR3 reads CSVETQSSYNEQFF.